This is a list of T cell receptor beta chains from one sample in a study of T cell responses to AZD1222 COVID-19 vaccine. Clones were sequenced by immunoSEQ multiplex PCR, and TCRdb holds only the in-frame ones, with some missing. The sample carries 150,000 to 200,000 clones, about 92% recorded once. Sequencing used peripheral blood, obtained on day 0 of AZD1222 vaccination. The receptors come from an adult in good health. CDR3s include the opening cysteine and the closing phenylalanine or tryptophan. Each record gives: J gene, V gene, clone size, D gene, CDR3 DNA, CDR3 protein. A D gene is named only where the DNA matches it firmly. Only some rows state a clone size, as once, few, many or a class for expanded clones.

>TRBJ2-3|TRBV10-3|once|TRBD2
TGTGCCATCAGATCGGGACTAGGCACAGATACGCAGTATTTT
CAIRSGLGTDTQYF
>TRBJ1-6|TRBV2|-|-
TGTGCCAGCAGTGGAATCAAAGATTCACCCCTCCACTTT
CASSGIKDSPLHF
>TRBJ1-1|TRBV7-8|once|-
TGTGCCAGCAGCCTACTCAGTGGGGGGGCTGGTACTGAAGCTTTCTTT
CASSLLSGGAGTEAFF
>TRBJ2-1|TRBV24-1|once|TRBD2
TGTGCCACCAGTGGAACTAGCGGGAGGAGAGGGGGGGTCAATGAGCAGTTCTTC
CATSGTSGRRGGVNEQFF
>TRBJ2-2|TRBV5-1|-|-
TGCGCCAGCAGCTCGGAACAGGGCACCGGGGAGCTGTTTTTT
CASSSEQGTGELFF
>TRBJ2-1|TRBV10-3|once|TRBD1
TGTGCCATCAGAGATACAGGGGGCCCGTACAATGAGCAGTTCTTC
CAIRDTGGPYNEQFF
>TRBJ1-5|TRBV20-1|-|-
TGCAGTGCTAGTAGGGATCTTGGCAATCAGCCCCAGCATTTT
CSASRDLGNQPQHF
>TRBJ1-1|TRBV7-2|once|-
TGTGCCAGCAGCCTAGGGGGGCTTAGCACTGAAGCTTTCTTT
CASSLGGLSTEAFF
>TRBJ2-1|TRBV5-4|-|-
TGTGCCAGCAGCAGGGGACCCAGCTCCTACAATGAGCAGTTCTTC
CASSRGPSSYNEQFF
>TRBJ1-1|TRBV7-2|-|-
TGTGCCAGCAGCCAGACACTGAACACTGAAGCTTTCTTT
CASSQTLNTEAFF
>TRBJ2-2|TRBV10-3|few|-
TGTGCCATCAGTGGTGGGACGTCGAACACCGGGGAGCTGTTTTTT
CAISGGTSNTGELFF
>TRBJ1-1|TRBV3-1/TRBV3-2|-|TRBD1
TGTGCCAGCAGCTTACAGGGGGCGACCCTAGAAGCTTTCTTT
CASSLQGATLEAFF
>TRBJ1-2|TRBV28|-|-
TGTGCCAGCAGTTTGGGGGGCTATGGCTACACCTTC
CASSLGGYGYTF
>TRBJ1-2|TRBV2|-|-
TGTGCCAGCAGTGTAGGAGGGAACTATGGCTACACCTTC
CASSVGGNYGYTF
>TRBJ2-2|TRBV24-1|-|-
TGTGCCACCAGTGAAACGGGACCCACCGGGGAGCTGTTTTTT
CATSETGPTGELFF
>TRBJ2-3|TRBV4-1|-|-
TGCGCCAGCAGCCAACCCTTTCCCCGCGGGGTCACAGATACGCAGTATTTT
CASSQPFPRGVTDTQYF
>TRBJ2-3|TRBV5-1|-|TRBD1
TGCGCCAGCAGCGTACTGGGACAGACCACAGATACGCAGTATTTT
CASSVLGQTTDTQYF
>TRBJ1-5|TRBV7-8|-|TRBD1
TGTGCCAGCAGCCACCTAGACGCAGGGGGGAATCAGCCCCAGCATTTT
CASSHLDAGGNQPQHF
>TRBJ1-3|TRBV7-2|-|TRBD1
TGTGCCAGCAGACCTCAGGGGGCCCCTGGAAACACCATATATTTT
CASRPQGAPGNTIYF
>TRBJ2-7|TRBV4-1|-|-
TGCGCCAGCAGCCAAGATATGAGCCGCGGACGGCCCACCTACGAGCAGTACTTC
CASSQDMSRGRPTYEQYF
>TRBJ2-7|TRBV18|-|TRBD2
TGTGCCAGCTCACCACCGGGACTAGCGGGAGCTGCCTACGAGCAGTACTTC
CASSPPGLAGAAYEQYF
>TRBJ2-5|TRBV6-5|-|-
TGTGCCAGCAGTTACTCGTGGGACATCCAAGAGACCCAGTACTTC
CASSYSWDIQETQYF
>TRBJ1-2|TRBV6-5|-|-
TGTGCCAGCAGCCTGGGACTGCTAAATGGCTACACCTTC
CASSLGLLNGYTF
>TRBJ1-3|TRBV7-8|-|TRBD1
TGTGCCAGCAGCCTGAGGGGGGACAGGGTCCTCTCTGGAAACACCATATATTTT
CASSLRGDRVLSGNTIYF
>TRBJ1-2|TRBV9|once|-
TGTGCCAGCAGCCGAGGGGACGGCTACACCTTC
CASSRGDGYTF
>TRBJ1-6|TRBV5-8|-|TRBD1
TGTGCCAGCAGCTTGGTAGGGGGACAGGGGTCTTCACCCCTCCACTTT
CASSLVGGQGSSPLHF
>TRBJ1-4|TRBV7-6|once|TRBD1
TGTGCCAGCAGCTCGGACAGGCTTTGGGAAAAACTGTTTTTT
CASSSDRLWEKLFF
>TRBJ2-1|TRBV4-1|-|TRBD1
TGCGCCAGCAGCCAAGAACAGGGGACAAGGAATGAGCAGTTCTTC
CASSQEQGTRNEQFF